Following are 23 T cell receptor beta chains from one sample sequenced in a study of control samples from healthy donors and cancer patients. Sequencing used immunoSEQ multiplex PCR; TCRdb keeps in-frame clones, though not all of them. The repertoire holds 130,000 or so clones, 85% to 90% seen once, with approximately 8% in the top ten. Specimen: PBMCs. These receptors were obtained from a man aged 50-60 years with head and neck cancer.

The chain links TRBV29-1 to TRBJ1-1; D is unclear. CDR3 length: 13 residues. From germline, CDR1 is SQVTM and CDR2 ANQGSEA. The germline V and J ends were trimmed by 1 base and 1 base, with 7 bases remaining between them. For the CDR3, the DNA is TGCAGCGTTGAAGGGCAGACGAACACTGAAGCTTTCTTT. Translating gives CSVEGQTNTEAFF. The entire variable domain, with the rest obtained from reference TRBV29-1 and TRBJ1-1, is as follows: SAVISQKPSRDICQRGTSLTIQCQVDSQVTMMFWYRQQPGQSLTLIATANQGSEATYESGFVIDKFPISRPNLTFSTLTVSNMSPEDSSIYLCSVEGQTNTEAFFGQGTRLTVV.

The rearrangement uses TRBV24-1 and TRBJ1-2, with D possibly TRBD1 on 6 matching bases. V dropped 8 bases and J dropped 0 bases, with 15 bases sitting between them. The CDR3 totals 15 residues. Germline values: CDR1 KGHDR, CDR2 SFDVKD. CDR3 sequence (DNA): TGTGCCACCAATCCCGGCAGGGGCGCTAACTATGGCTACACCTTC. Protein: CATNPGRGANYGYTF.

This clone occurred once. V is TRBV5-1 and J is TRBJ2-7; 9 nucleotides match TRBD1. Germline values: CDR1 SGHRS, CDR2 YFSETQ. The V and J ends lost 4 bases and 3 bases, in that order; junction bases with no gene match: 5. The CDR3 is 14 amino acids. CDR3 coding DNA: TGCGCCAGCAGCCGGGGACAGGGAGACTACGAGCAGTACTTC. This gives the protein CASSRGQGDYEQYF.

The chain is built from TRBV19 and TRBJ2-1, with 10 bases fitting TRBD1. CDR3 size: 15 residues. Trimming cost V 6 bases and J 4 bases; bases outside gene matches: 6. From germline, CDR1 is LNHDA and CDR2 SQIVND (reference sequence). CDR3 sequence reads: CASRITGQGYNEQFF. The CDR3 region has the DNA TGTGCCAGTAGGATTACGGGACAGGGGTACAATGAGCAGTTCTTC.

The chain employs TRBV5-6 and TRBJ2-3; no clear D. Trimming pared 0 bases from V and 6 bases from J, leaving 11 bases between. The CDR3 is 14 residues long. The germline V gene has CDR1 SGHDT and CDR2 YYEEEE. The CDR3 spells CASSLAALQDTQYF. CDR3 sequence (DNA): TGTGCCAGCAGCTTGGCAGCTCTGCAGGATACGCAGTATTTT.

The CDR3 here is CASRAGGSWDEQFF. In DNA form, the CDR3 reads TGTGCCAGCAGAGCAGGGGGGTCCTGGGATGAGCAGTTCTTC. The rearrangement links TRBV6-5 to TRBJ2-1; possible D gene TRBD1, 7 bases. This CDR3 contains 14 residues. V was cut by 6 bases and J by 8 bases, with 17 bases left in between. CDR1 is MNHEY, CDR2 SVGAGI, per germline.

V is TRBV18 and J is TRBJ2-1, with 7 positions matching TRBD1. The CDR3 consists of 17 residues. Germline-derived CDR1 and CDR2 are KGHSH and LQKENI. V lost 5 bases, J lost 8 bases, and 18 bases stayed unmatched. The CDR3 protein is CASSLFRGGTVGYEQFF. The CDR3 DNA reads TGTGCCAGCTCATTGTTTAGAGGGGGCACAGTGGGTTATGAGCAGTTCTTC. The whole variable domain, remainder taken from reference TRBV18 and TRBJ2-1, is NAGVMQNPRHLVRRRGQEARLRCSPMKGHSHVYWYRQLPEEGLKFMVYLQKENIIDESGMPKERFSAEFPKEGPSILRIQQVVRGDSAAYFCASSLFRGGTVGYEQFFGPGTRLTVL.

The CDR3 coding sequence is TGCGCCAGCAGTGTTCAGATCGGGAACAATGAGCAGTTCTTC. As protein: CASSVQIGNNEQFF. This chain connects TRBV10-1 to TRBJ2-1; D perhaps matches TRBD2 (5 bases). Germline CDR1 is WNHNN and CDR2 is SYGVQD (reference sequence). This CDR3 has 14 residues. The V end lost 4 bases, the J end lost 5 bases, and 12 bases lay between the germline ends.

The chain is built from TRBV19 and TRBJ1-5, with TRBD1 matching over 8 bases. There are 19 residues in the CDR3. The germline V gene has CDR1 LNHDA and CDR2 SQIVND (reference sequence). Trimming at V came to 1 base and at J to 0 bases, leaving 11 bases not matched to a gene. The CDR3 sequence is CASSIGGGTGRYSNQPQHF. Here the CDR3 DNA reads TGTGCCAGTAGTATAGGAGGGGGGACAGGACGTTATAGCAATCAGCCCCAGCATTTT.

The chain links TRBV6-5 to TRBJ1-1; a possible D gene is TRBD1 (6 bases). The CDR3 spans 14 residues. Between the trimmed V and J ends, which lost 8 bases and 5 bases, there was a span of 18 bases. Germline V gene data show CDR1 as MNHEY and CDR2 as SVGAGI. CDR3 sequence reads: CASLLGGQETEAFF. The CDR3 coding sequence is TGTGCCAGCTTACTCGGGGGGCAGGAGACTGAAGCTTTCTTT.

The CDR3 DNA sequence: TGTGCCAGCTCACCACGGAGCGGATTCCAAGAGACCCAGTACTTC. This translates into CASSPRSGFQETQYF. V usage is TRBV18 and J usage is TRBJ2-5, with D perhaps matching TRBD2 (5 bases). CDR1 and CDR2 (germline): KGHSH, LQKENI. V lost 1 base to trimming and J lost 1 base, with 10 bases between them. The CDR3 totals 15 residues.

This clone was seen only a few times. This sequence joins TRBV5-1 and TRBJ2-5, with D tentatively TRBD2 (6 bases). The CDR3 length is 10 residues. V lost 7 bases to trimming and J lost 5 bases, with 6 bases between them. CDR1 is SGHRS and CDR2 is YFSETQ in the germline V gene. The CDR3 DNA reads TGCGCCAGCGGGGGGGAGACCCAGTACTTC. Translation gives CASGGETQYF.

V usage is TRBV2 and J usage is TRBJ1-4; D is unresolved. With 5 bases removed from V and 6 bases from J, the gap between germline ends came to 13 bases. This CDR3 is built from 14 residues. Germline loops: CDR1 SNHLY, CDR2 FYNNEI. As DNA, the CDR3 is TGTGCCAGCAGTTCCGGGGTGGGTTATGAAAAACTGTTTTTT. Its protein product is CASSSGVGYEKLFF.

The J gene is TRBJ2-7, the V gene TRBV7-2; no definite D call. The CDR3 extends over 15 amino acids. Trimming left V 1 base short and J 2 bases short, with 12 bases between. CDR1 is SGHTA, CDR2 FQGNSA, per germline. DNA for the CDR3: TGTGCCAGCAGCTTAGATCCAGTATTGACCTACGAGCAGTACTTC. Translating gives CASSLDPVLTYEQYF.

CDR3 loop: CASSQDQGDNQPQHF. The DNA for the CDR3 is TGTGCCAGCAGCCAAGATCAGGGAGACAATCAGCCCCAGCATTTT. The chain has TRBV3-1 (or the pseudogene TRBV3-2) and TRBJ1-5; possibly TRBD1 for D (5 bases). Germline V CDR1 and CDR2: LGHDT, YNNKEL (reference sequence). The germline V and J ends were trimmed by 0 bases and 3 bases, with 9 bases remaining between them. The CDR3 is 15 residues long.

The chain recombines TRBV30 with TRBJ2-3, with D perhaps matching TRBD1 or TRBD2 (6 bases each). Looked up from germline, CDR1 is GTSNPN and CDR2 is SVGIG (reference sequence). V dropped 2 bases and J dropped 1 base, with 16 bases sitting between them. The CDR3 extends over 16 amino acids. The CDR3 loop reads CAWSLYGGYGTDTQYF. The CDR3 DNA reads TGTGCCTGGAGTTTATACGGGGGCTACGGCACAGATACGCAGTATTTT.

The CDR3 DNA follows: TGCAGCGTTGTACGGCTAGCCAGCACAGATACGCAGTATTTT. It yields the protein CSVVRLASTDTQYF. The chain combines TRBV29-1 with TRBJ2-3; D is perhaps TRBD2 (5 bases). Germline CDR1 is SQVTM and CDR2 is ANQGSEA. V was pared by 4 bases and J by 0 bases, with 11 bases between. CDR3 length equals 14 residues.

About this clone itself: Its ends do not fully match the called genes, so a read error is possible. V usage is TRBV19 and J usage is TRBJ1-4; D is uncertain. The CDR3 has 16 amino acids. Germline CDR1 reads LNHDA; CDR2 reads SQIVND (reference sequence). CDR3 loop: CASTSGVWFVHEKLFF. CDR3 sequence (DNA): TGTGCGAGTACCTCGGGAGTATGGTTTGTCCATGAAAAACTGTTTTTT.

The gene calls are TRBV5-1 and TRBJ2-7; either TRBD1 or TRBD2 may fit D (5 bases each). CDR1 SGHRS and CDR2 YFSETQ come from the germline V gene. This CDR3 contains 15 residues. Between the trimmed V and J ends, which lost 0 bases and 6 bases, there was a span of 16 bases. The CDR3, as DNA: TGCGCCAGCAGCTTGGCCTTGGGGGTCCTAGGCGAGCAGTACTTC. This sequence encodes CASSLALGVLGEQYF.

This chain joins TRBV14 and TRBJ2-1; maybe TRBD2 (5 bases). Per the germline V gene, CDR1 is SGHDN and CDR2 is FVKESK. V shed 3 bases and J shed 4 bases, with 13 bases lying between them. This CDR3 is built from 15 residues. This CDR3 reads CASSQLDGEYNEQFF. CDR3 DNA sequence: TGTGCCAGCAGCCAGTTGGACGGGGAGTACAATGAGCAGTTCTTC.

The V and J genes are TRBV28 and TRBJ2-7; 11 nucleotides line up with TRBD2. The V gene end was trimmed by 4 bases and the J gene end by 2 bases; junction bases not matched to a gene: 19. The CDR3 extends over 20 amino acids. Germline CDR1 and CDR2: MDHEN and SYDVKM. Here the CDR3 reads CASSSSLAGGPLAQPYEQYF. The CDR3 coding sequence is TGTGCCAGCAGTTCCTCCCTAGCGGGAGGCCCTCTAGCTCAACCCTACGAGCAGTACTTC.

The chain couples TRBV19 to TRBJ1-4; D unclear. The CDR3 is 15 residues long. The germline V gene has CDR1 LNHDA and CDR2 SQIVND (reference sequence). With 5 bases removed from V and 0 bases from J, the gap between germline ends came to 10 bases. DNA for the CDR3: TGTGCCAGTAGTTCCCAGATTGCAACTAATGAAAAACTGTTTTTT. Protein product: CASSSQIATNEKLFF. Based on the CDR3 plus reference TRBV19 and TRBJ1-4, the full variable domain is DGGITQSPKYLFRKEGQNVTLSCEQNLNHDAMYWYRQDPGQGLRLIYYSQIVNDFQKGDIAEGYSVSREKKESFPLTVTSAQKNPTAFYLCASSSQIATNEKLFFGSGTQLSVL.

CDR3 DNA: TGTGCCAGCAGTGAAGGAGGGGTAGCGGGGGTACAAGAGACCCAGTACTTC. Residues: CASSEGGVAGVQETQYF. This chain uses TRBV6-1 with TRBJ2-5; 9 bases agree with TRBD2. This CDR3 comprises 17 residues. Germline V gives CDR1 MNHNS, CDR2 SASEGT. V shed 1 base, J shed 2 bases, and the junction held 8 bases outside the gene matches.